The 19 T cell receptor beta chains below come from one sample, sequenced in a study of control samples from healthy donors and cancer patients. TCRdb's copy holds only in-frame clones and misses some; the assay was immunoSEQ multiplex PCR. The sample records about 18,000 clones, roughly 80% being singletons. Material for sequencing was PBMCs. These TCRs come from a woman between 70 and 85 years old with lung cancer.

This clone was observed a single time. The genes are TRBV5-1 and TRBJ2-1; 10 nucleotides match TRBD1. Per germline, CDR1 SGHRS and CDR2 YFSETQ. V lost 0 bases to trimming and J lost 2 bases; unmatched junction nucleotides: 5. The CDR3 sequence is 17 residues long. The CDR3 here is CASSLEGGQGTYNEQFF. Here the CDR3 DNA reads TGCGCCAGCAGCTTGGAGGGGGGACAGGGGACCTACAATGAGCAGTTCTTC.

This chain connects TRBV9 to TRBJ1-2; possible D gene TRBD1, 5 bases. This CDR3 contains 15 residues. Trimming took 4 bases from V and 0 from J, leaving 13 bases between them. CDR1 SGDLS and CDR2 YYNGEE come from the germline V gene. The DNA of the CDR3 is TGTGCCAGCAGCACCGAAGGGGAAGCTAACTATGGCTACACCTTC. The encoded protein is CASSTEGEANYGYTF.

The J gene is TRBJ2-1, the V gene TRBV11-3, with D perhaps matching TRBD2 (5 bases). The V gene lost 5 bases and the J gene lost 0 bases, with 8 bases spanning the gap. The germline CDR1 and CDR2 sequences are SGHNT and YENEEA. The CDR3 spans 14 residues. DNA for the CDR3: TGTGCCAGCAGCAGAGGGAGCTCCTACAATGAGCAGTTCTTC. It specifies CASSRGSSYNEQFF.

V gene TRBV18 combines with J gene TRBJ2-3; D not certain. There are 14 residues in the CDR3. Germline assignment: CDR1 KGHSH and CDR2 LQKENI. V lost 3 bases to trimming and J lost 1 base, with 8 bases between them. CDR3 in DNA: TGTGCCAGCTCACCCGTTCTGGGCACAGATACGCAGTATTTT. This gives the protein CASSPVLGTDTQYF.

The chain is built from TRBV5-4 and TRBJ1-1; no clear D gene. Germline values: CDR1 SGHNT, CDR2 YYREEE (reference sequence). V was cut by 4 bases and J by 0 bases, with 4 bases left in between. CDR3 length: 12 amino acids. CDR3 region: CASSDLNTEAFF. The CDR3 DNA reads as TGTGCCAGCAGCGACTTGAACACTGAAGCTTTCTTT.

This clone was seen once. This chain connects TRBV30 to TRBJ2-2; tentatively, D is TRBD1 (6 bases). The length of the CDR3 is 10 residues. Per the germline V gene, CDR1 is GTSNPN and CDR2 is SVGIG (reference sequence). The V gene lost 5 bases and the J gene lost 13 bases, with 11 bases spanning the gap. CDR3 residues: CAWLGGRLFF. As DNA, the CDR3 is TGTGCCTGGTTAGGGGGAAGGCTGTTTTTT.

The V call is TRBV30, the J call TRBJ1-3; D is undetermined. CDR1 is GTSNPN and CDR2 is SVGIG in the germline V gene (reference sequence). The CDR3 runs to 14 residues. Trimming took off 4 bases at V and 4 bases at J, with 14 bases between the two ends. CDR3 nucleotides: TGTGCCTGGAATTCCGACAAGTCGGGAAACACCATATATTTT. It encodes CAWNSDKSGNTIYF.

The chain combines TRBV2 with TRBJ2-5, with D uncertain. The CDR3 length is 15 residues. Per the germline V gene, CDR1 is SNHLY and CDR2 is FYNNEI. V was shortened by 7 bases and J by 0 bases, with 15 bases between the two germline ends. CDR3 in DNA: TGTGCCAGCAATAAGGGCGGCACATACCAAGAGACCCAGTACTTC. As protein: CASNKGGTYQETQYF.

The chain recombines TRBV10-2 with TRBJ2-1, with 8 bases lining up with TRBD2. Trimming took 5 bases from V and 0 from J; bases not matched to a gene: 6. The CDR3 is 16 residues long. Germline lookup yields CDR1 WSHSY and CDR2 SAAADI. CDR3 bases: TGCGCCAGCAGTCCTACTAGCGGACGCTCCTACAATGAGCAGTTCTTC. This codes for CASSPTSGRSYNEQFF.

This clone was observed once. This chain links TRBV10-2 with TRBJ2-1; TRBD2 aligns across 7 bases. The ends lost 3 bases at V and 8 bases at J; junction bases unmatched: 4. The length of the CDR3 is 13 residues. CDR1 is WSHSY and CDR2 is SAAADI in the germline V gene. The CDR3 sequence: CASSDTSADEQFF. The CDR3 DNA reads TGCGCCAGCAGTGACACTAGCGCGGATGAGCAGTTCTTC.

This chain links TRBV20-1 with TRBJ1-2; 7 positions agree with TRBD1. Germline V gene lookup returns CDR1 DFQATT and CDR2 SNEGSKA (reference sequence). This CDR3 spans 10 amino acids. CDR3 nucleotides: TGCAGAGCGGGACAGTTCGTCTACACCTTC. Protein product: CRAGQFVYTF.

This rearrangement joins TRBV24-1 to TRBJ2-1; 7 bases match TRBD1. The CDR3 totals 12 residues. J lost 9 bases, V lost 5 bases, and 3 bases had no gene match. Germline V gene data show CDR1 as KGHDR and CDR2 as SFDVKD. CDR3 in amino acids: CATSGPGGEQFF. In nucleotides, the CDR3 is TGTGCCACCAGTGGCCCAGGGGGTGAGCAGTTCTTC.

This clone was found a few times. The chain uses TRBV28 and TRBJ2-5; TRBD1 matches at 8 bases. CDR1 MDHEN and CDR2 SYDVKM come from the germline V gene. CDR3 length: 17 amino acids. V lost 4 bases, J lost 5 bases, and 15 bases stayed unmatched. In DNA form, the CDR3 reads TGTGCCAGCAGTTCTGTGATTGGGACAGGTGGTCGGGAGACCCAGTACTTC. Translating it yields CASSSVIGTGGRETQYF. Full variable domain (missing parts from reference TRBV28 and TRBJ2-5): DVKVTQSSRYLVKRTGEKVFLECVQDMDHENMFWYRQDPGLGLRLIYFSYDVKMKEKGDIPEGYSVSREKKERFSLILESASTNQTSMYLCASSSVIGTGGRETQYFGPGTRLLVL.

V gene TRBV5-1 combines with J gene TRBJ2-7; D unclear. V lost 7 bases, J lost 1 base, and 9 bases lay in between. The length of the CDR3 is 12 residues. The germline V gene has CDR1 SGHRS and CDR2 YFSETQ. CDR3 in DNA: TGCGCCAGCCCCCCGGAATCCTACGAGCAGTACTTC. This codes for CASPPESYEQYF.

The chain employs TRBV30 and TRBJ1-1; the D is unclear. In germline, CDR1 is GTSNPN, CDR2 SVGIG (reference sequence). This CDR3 is built from 11 residues. Trimming stripped 3 bases from V and 6 bases from J, with 8 bases between. In nucleotides, the CDR3 is TGTGCCTGGAGACGGATCGCTGAAGCTTTCTTT. Residues: CAWRRIAEAFF.

V and J are TRBV7-9 and TRBJ1-5; TRBD1 might be the D (6 bases). Germline CDR1 and CDR2: SEHNR and FQNEAQ (reference sequence). CDR3 length: 15 amino acids. With 5 bases removed from V and 6 bases from J, the gap between germline ends came to 17 bases. CDR3 sequence (DNA): TGTGCCAGCAGCCTCACCGCGCCAGGGGTTCAGCCCCAGCATTTT. It is translated as CASSLTAPGVQPQHF.

This sequence joins TRBV10-3 and TRBJ1-2, with a weak D call TRBD1 (6 bases). Deletions cut 0 bases from V and 4 bases from J, with 12 bases between. The germline V gene encodes CDR1 ENHRY and CDR2 SYGVKD. The CDR3 contains 15 residues. In DNA, the CDR3 is TGTGCCATCAGTGAGTCGCGGGGGCCGAGCTATGGCTACACCTTC. Translation gives CAISESRGPSYGYTF.

The rearrangement uses TRBV10-3 and TRBJ2-3; 7 bases agree with TRBD2. CDR1 and CDR2 (germline): ENHRY, SYGVKD. This CDR3 is 15 amino acids long. V shed 2 bases, J shed 4 bases, and the junction held 6 bases outside the gene matches. CDR3 sequence: CAISEPMTSSDTQYF. In DNA, the CDR3 is TGTGCCATCAGTGAGCCCATGACTAGCTCAGATACGCAGTATTTT.

This rearrangement joins TRBV2 to TRBJ2-5, with D possibly being TRBD1 (6 bases). V was pared by 7 bases and J by 1 base, with 10 bases between. The CDR3 runs to 13 residues. CDR1 SNHLY and CDR2 FYNNEI come from the germline V gene. The CDR3 coding sequence is TGTGCCAGCATCGGACAGATCCAAGAGACCCAGTACTTC. Amino acid sequence: CASIGQIQETQYF.